These 21 T cell receptor beta chains share one sample of origin, sequenced in a study of T cells of healthy individuals. TCRdb reprocessed the 5' RACE reads with MiXCR, giving one entry per CDR3 protein. The sample has around 98,000 distinct CDR3 sequences, roughly a sixth seen once. The receptors were sampled from a human donor in good health.

This clonotype was detected ten times or more. V usage is TRBV3-1 and J usage is TRBJ1-6; D is ambiguous. The CDR3 is 14 residues long. With 0 bases removed from V and 10 bases from J, the gap between germline ends came to 10 bases. Looked up from germline, CDR1 is LGHDT and CDR2 is YNNKEL (reference sequence). CDR3 residues: CASSQERQFSPLHF. CDR3 DNA sequence: TGTGCCAGCAGCCAAGAACGTCAATTCTCACCCCTCCACTTT.

This clonotype has a handful of counts. V is TRBV20-1 and J is TRBJ2-3; a possible D gene is TRBD1 (5 bases). Germline V gene data show CDR1 as DFQATT and CDR2 as SNEGSKA (reference sequence). The CDR3 runs 14 residues. The ends were cut back, 4 bases at V and 1 base at J, with 12 bases in the middle. CDR3 sequence (DNA): TGCAGTGCTACCCAGGGAAGGGGCACAGATACGCAGTATTTT. Protein: CSATQGRGTDTQYF.

This clonotype has a handful of counts. The rearrangement uses TRBV28 and TRBJ2-1; 7 nucleotides match TRBD2. CDR1 and CDR2 from the germline V gene are MDHEN and SYDVKM. The CDR3 is 16 residues long. The V and J ends lost 6 bases and 7 bases, in that order; junction bases with no gene match: 15. The CDR3 bases are TGTGCCAGCAGCCCTCCCTTTGCGGGAGTTAGGAATGAGCAGTTCTTC. Translated, it gives CASSPPFAGVRNEQFF. The whole variable domain, filled in from reference TRBV28 and TRBJ2-1, reads DVKVTQSSRYLVKRTGEKVFLECVQDMDHENMFWYRQDPGLGLRLIYFSYDVKMKEKGDIPEGYSVSREKKERFSLILESASTNQTSMYLCASSPPFAGVRNEQFFGPGTRLTVL.

The gene calls are TRBV28 and TRBJ2-1; D call uncertain. V dropped 1 base and J dropped 5 bases, with 6 bases sitting between them. Germline V gives CDR1 MDHEN, CDR2 SYDVKM. This CDR3 spans 13 amino acids. CDR3 residues: CASSLSKNNEQFF. The CDR3 DNA is TGTGCCAGCAGTTTATCGAAGAACAATGAGCAGTTCTTC.

V is TRBV9 and J is TRBJ2-5, with 9 bases identical to TRBD2. V trimming: 1 base; J trimming: 5 bases; junction bases outside the gene matches: 6. The CDR3 length is 15 residues. Germline CDR1 SGDLS, CDR2 YYNGEE. The CDR3 region has the DNA TGTGCCAGCAGCGTAACAGGCAGCGGGGGGGAGACCCAGTACTTC. Translation gives CASSVTGSGGETQYF.

The gene calls are TRBV19 and TRBJ1-2; TRBD1 agrees at 8 bases. The trim removed 5 bases at V and 6 bases at J, leaving 8 bases unmatched. The CDR3 contains 14 residues. Per the germline V gene, CDR1 is LNHDA and CDR2 is SQIVND (reference sequence). In DNA form, the CDR3 reads TGTGCCAGTAGTCCCTGGACAGGGCGGGATGGCTACACCTTC. It is translated as CASSPWTGRDGYTF.

The rearrangement links TRBV12-3 or TRBV12-4 to TRBJ2-7, with 7 bases aligning to TRBD1. The V gene end was trimmed by 1 base and the J gene end by 2 bases; junction bases not matched to a gene: 2. There are 14 residues in the CDR3. CDR3 nucleotides: TGTGCCAGCAGTTTAGTCGGGACAGCCTACGAGCAGTACTTC. This sequence encodes CASSLVGTAYEQYF.

This clonotype showed up just a few times. J is TRBJ2-5 and V is TRBV7-9, with TRBD1 as a possible D gene (6 bases). Germline V gene sequence: CDR1 SEHNR, CDR2 FQNEAQ (reference sequence). This CDR3 comprises 14 residues. Trimming cost V 5 bases and J 3 bases, with 13 bases left between them. The CDR3 region has the DNA TGTGCCAGCAGCGTTGACAGGAGTAAAGAGACCCAGTACTTC. Protein: CASSVDRSKETQYF.

This clonotype has a count of ten or more. The chain is built from TRBV6-4 and TRBJ2-3; 9 positions agree with TRBD2. Germline lookup yields CDR1 MRHNA and CDR2 SNTAGT. V trimming: 2 bases; J trimming: 4 bases; junction bases outside the gene matches: 1. The CDR3 extends over 14 amino acids. The CDR3 is CASSDAGGPDTQYF. CDR3 in DNA: TGTGCCAGCAGTGACGCGGGAGGGCCAGATACGCAGTATTTT.

This clonotype has just one count. CDR3 DNA sequence: TGTGCCAGCAGTGACGGCGGGGCTAGCTCCTACAATGAGCAGTTCTTC. As protein: CASSDGGASSYNEQFF. This rearrangement joins TRBV6-4 to TRBJ2-1, with D tentatively TRBD2 (6 bases). The germline CDR1 and CDR2 sequences are MRHNA and SNTAGT. The ends were cut back, 2 bases at V and 0 bases at J, with 11 bases in the middle. The CDR3 consists of 16 residues.

Only a few counts were recorded for this clonotype. The V call is TRBV20-1, the J call TRBJ1-6; 7 bases agree with TRBD1. The germline V gene encodes CDR1 DFQATT and CDR2 SNEGSKA (reference sequence). Trimming removed 1 base from V and 6 bases from J; junction bases left unmatched: 9. This CDR3 region has 16 residues. In nucleotides, the CDR3 is TGCAGTGCTAGAGTCTACGGACAGGCCTCTAATTCACCCCTCCACTTT. This encodes CSARVYGQASNSPLHF.

The rearrangement links TRBV6-5 to TRBJ2-3; D call uncertain. This CDR3 comprises 12 residues. Trimming took off 10 bases at V and 3 bases at J, with 11 bases between the two ends. Germline assignment: CDR1 MNHEY and CDR2 SVGAGI. The CDR3 sequence is CATHGGTDTQYF. The CDR3 bases are TGTGCCACCCACGGTGGGACAGATACGCAGTATTTT.

This clonotype was observed at least ten times. This chain links TRBV29-1 with TRBJ2-5, with TRBD1 identical over 8 bases. With 3 bases clipped from V and 7 bases from J, the junction kept 7 bases outside the gene matches. Per the germline V gene, CDR1 is SQVTM and CDR2 is ANQGSEA. The CDR3 sequence is 13 residues long. CDR3 nucleotide sequence: TGCAGCGTTGATGATGTACAGGGGGGGACCCAGTACTTC. Protein product: CSVDDVQGGTQYF.

This clonotype was counted at least ten times. This chain joins TRBV3-1 and TRBJ1-1, with D uncertain. Trimming removed 4 bases from V and 4 bases from J, with 4 bases in between. Germline V gene data show CDR1 as LGHDT and CDR2 as YNNKEL (reference sequence). This CDR3 has 11 amino acids. CDR3 residues: CASSRSTEAFF. Here the CDR3 DNA reads TGTGCCAGCAGCCGGAGCACTGAAGCTTTCTTT.

The CDR3 protein is CASSPTFRTEFGGYTF. In DNA form, the CDR3 reads TGTGCCAGCAGCCCTACCTTTAGGACAGAATTCGGGGGCTACACCTTC. The chain has TRBV11-2 and TRBJ1-2; a possible D gene is TRBD1 (6 bases). Trimming cost V 5 bases and J 8 bases, with 24 bases left between them. The length of the CDR3 is 16 residues. Germline loops: CDR1 SGHAT, CDR2 FQNNGV.

Turning to this clonotype: This sequence may be a read error, since a much larger clone differs from it by one base. The rearrangement joins TRBV9 to TRBJ2-1; the D gene is possibly TRBD2 (5 bases). Trimming stripped 3 bases from V and 7 bases from J, with 11 bases between. Per germline, CDR1 SGDLS and CDR2 YYNGEE. The CDR3 is 13 amino acids. CDR3 DNA: TGTGCCAGCAGCGAGCCCCGGGGAAATGAGCAGTTCTTC. Encoded protein: CASSEPRGNEQFF.

The sample holds a few counts of this clonotype. The CDR3 DNA reads TGTGCCAGCAGCCCGGTAGGTCGGGGGCACGAGCAGTACTTC. It specifies CASSPVGRGHEQYF. V usage is TRBV28 and J usage is TRBJ2-7, with D perhaps being TRBD1 or TRBD2 (6 bases each). Trimming cost V 6 bases and J 5 bases, with 17 bases left between them. The length of the CDR3 is 14 residues. Germline V gene sequence: CDR1 MDHEN, CDR2 SYDVKM.

This clonotype was seen only a few times. This chain uses TRBV14 with TRBJ2-7; D unclear. V lost 0 bases and J lost 6, with 9 bases in between. The CDR3 covers 13 residues. Per germline, CDR1 SGHDN and CDR2 FVKESK. CDR3 DNA: TGTGCCAGCAGCCAAGATTATAGCCGCGAGCAGTACTTC. This codes for CASSQDYSREQYF.

At least ten counts were recorded for this clonotype. This chain uses TRBV4-3 with TRBJ2-3; D may match TRBD1 or TRBD2 (6 bases each). Trimming took off 6 bases at V and 4 bases at J, with 23 bases between the two ends. The germline V gene encodes CDR1 LGHNA and CDR2 YSLEER. The CDR3 spans 17 residues. This CDR3 reads CASSHLGLQEGADTQYF. The CDR3 DNA reads TGCGCCAGCAGTCACTTGGGACTCCAAGAGGGGGCAGATACGCAGTATTTT.

V and J are TRBV4-3 and TRBJ1-4, with unresolved D. Germline V CDR1 and CDR2: LGHNA, YSLEER. The CDR3 extends over 15 amino acids. The V end was cut by 1 base, the J end by 5 bases, with 11 bases between. The CDR3: CASSQGLQSNEKLFF. DNA for the CDR3: TGCGCCAGCAGCCAAGGATTACAGAGCAATGAAAAACTGTTTTTT.

The CDR3 DNA reads TGTGCCAGCAGTGGGGGGCTAGCGGGGTCGGACTACGAGCAGTACTTC. This encodes CASSGGLAGSDYEQYF. The V gene is TRBV28, the J gene TRBJ2-7; 9 bases agree with TRBD2. Per the germline V gene, CDR1 is MDHEN and CDR2 is SYDVKM. With V trimmed by 5 bases and J by 3 bases, 11 bases remained unmatched. The CDR3 sequence is 16 residues long.